This TCR beta chain was observed in a study of T cells in Graves' hyperthyroidism and ophthalmopathy. The study's findings and limits: Blood samples included most of the expanded thyroid clonotypes exceeding 0.001.

Authors of the study amplified TCR beta CDR3 regions from RNA transcripts. RT-PCR in the first round (using the HTBI primer set) targeted the TCR CDR3. TCRdb reprocessed the multiplex PCR reads with MiXCR, giving one entry per CDR3 protein. The data contain hundreds of thousands of distinct CDR3 sequences, around 14% of them seen just once; the ten biggest clones take up roughly 5.5%. With 6 bases clipped from V and 6 bases from J, the junction kept 5 bases outside the gene matches. This CDR3 spans 13 amino acids. Germline V gene data show CDR1 as MNHNS and CDR2 as SASEGT. Aged 18 to 65, the patients had hyperthyroidism that was newly diagnosed and had lasted under 2 months. Fresh peripheral blood, about 9.6 ml, yielded the PBMCs. Notes on this clonotype: The antigen is unknown.

The sequencing input was blood. The chain uses TRBV6-1 and TRBJ2-7; TRBD1 matches 10 bases. This TCR was recovered from a woman in her twenties or thirties with Graves' hyperthyroidism that later progressed to Graves' ophthalmopathy. DNA for the CDR3: TGTGCCAGCAGAAGACAGGGGGCGGGCGAGCAGTACTTC. Its translation: CASRRQGAGEQYF.